This entry features one T cell receptor (beta chain) sequence. This sample is drawn from a study of blood T cell repertoires in COVID-19. About the research overall: Samples of COVID-19 (acute and convalescent) were obtained from the United States, Italy and Spain. Sample material is recorded as cDNA or gDNA derived from T cells, B-cell-depleted T cells, or PBMCs.

CDR1 and CDR2 (germline): MDHEN, SYDVKM. Trimming shortened V by 5 bases and J by 7 bases, and 14 bases separated the two germline ends. The CDR3 totals 14 residues. Measured with immunoSEQ multiplex PCR; TCRdb has only the in-frame clones, and not every one. The sample includes under 200,000 clones, approximately 91% of them seen just once. The sequence was collected from a man between 50 and 59 years old with acute or convalescent COVID-19. The sample comprised peripheral blood. The chain is built from TRBV28 and TRBJ1-4; possible D gene TRBD1, 5 bases. DNA of the CDR3: TGTGCCAGCAGTCAACCGGGACTACTTGAAAAACTGTTTTTT. Protein sequence: CASSQPGLLEKLFF.